The clone carrying this TCR beta chain is medium-sized (0.01 to 0.1%) within its sample. These data originate in a study of blood T cell repertoires in COVID-19. The CDR3 is made up of 14 amino acids. V lost 5 bases to trimming and J lost 0 bases, with 8 bases between them. CDR1 MRHNA and CDR2 SNTAGT come from the germline V gene. Sequenced by immunoSEQ multiplex PCR; TCRdb stores in-frame clones only, minus some. The sample contains 250,000 or so clones, nearly 90% of which appear only once. The specimen sequenced was peripheral blood. This TCR came from a man younger than 30 with active or convalescent COVID-19. The chain links TRBV6-4 to TRBJ1-5; D perhaps matches TRBD1 (6 bases). The CDR3 DNA reads as TGTGCCAGCAGTCAGGGGTTTAGCAATCAGCCCCAGCATTTT. It encodes CASSQGFSNQPQHF.